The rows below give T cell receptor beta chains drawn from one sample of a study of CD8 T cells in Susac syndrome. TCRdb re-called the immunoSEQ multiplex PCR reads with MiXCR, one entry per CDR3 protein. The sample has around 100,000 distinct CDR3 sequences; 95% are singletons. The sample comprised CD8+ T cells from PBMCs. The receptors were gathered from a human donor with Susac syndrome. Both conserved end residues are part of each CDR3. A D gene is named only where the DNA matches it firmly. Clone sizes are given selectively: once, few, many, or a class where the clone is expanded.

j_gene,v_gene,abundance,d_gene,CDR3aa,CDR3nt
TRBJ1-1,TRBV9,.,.,CASSVTRNTEAFF,TGTGCCAGCAGCGTAACCCGGAACACTGAAGCTTTCTTT
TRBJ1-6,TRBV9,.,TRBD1,CASSAQGAESPLHF,TGTGCCAGCAGCGCGCAGGGGGCAGAGTCACCCCTCCACTTT
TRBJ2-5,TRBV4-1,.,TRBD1,CASSLRLPGQGFGQETQYF,TGCGCCAGCAGCCTCCGACTGCCGGGACAGGGGTTCGGGCAAGAGACCCAGTACTTC
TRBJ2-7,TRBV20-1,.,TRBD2,CSATVQREIPEQYF,TGCAGTGCTACAGTCCAGCGGGAGATTCCCGAGCAGTACTTC
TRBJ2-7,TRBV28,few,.,CASRGTGTTSGHPTTSYEQYF,TGTGCCAGCAGAGGGACAGGGACAACTAGCGGCCATCCAACAACCTCCTACGAGCAGTACTTC
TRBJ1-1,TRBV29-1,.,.,CSGAGVLNTEAFF,TGCAGCGGGGCGGGGGTACTGAACACTGAAGCTTTCTTT
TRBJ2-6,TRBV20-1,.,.,CSARGPQTRRSGANVLTF,TGCAGTGCTAGAGGGCCCCAGACACGCCGCTCTGGGGCCAACGTCCTGACTTTC
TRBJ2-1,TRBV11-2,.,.,CASSFAEDEQFF,TGTGCCAGCAGCTTCGCGGAGGATGAGCAGTTCTTC
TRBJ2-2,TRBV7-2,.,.,CASSFRAVAGELFF,TGTGCCAGCAGCTTCCGGGCCGTTGCCGGGGAGCTGTTTTTT
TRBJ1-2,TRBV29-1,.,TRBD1,CSALPGAGTDYGYTF,TGCAGCGCCCTCCCCGGAGCCGGGACAGACTATGGCTACACCTTC
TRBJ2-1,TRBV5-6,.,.,CASSLLLQVREVYNEQFF,TGTGCCAGCAGCTTGTTGTTGCAGGTTAGAGAAGTCTACAATGAGCAGTTCTTC
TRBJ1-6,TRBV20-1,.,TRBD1,CSARTGEHSPLHF,TGCAGTGCTAGGACAGGGGAACATTCACCCCTCCACTTT
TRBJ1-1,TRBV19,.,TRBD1,CASSISWTGKNTEAFF,TGTGCCAGTAGTATTTCATGGACAGGCAAGAACACTGAAGCTTTCTTT
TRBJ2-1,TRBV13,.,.,CASSLIMSYNEQFF,TGTGCCAGCAGCTTGATCATGTCCTACAATGAGCAGTTCTTC
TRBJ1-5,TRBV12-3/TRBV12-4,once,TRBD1,CASSKDTGGFQPQHF,TGTGCCAGCAGCAAGGATACAGGGGGTTTTCAGCCCCAGCATTTT
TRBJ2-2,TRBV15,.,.,CATSTLKQGRNTGELFF,TGTGCCACCAGCACCCTGAAACAGGGACGGAACACCGGGGAGCTGTTTTTT
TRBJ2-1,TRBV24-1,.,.,CATSDSNNEQFF,TGTGCCACCAGTGATTCTAACAATGAGCAGTTCTTC
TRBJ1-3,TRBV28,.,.,CASSFGYIGNTIYF,TGTGCCAGCAGTTTCGGGTATATCGGAAACACCATATATTTT
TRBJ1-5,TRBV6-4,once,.,CASSDSWGQPQHF,TGTGCCAGCAGTGACTCGTGGGGTCAGCCCCAGCATTTT
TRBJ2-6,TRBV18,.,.,CASSPMDGASGANVLTF,TGTGCCAGCTCACCAATGGACGGAGCCTCTGGGGCCAACGTCCTGACTTTC
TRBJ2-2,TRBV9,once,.,CASSVEQTGELFF,TGTGCCAGCAGCGTAGAACAGACCGGGGAGCTGTTTTTT
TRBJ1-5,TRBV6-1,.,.,CASSESGAGVEPQHF,TGTGCCAGCAGTGAATCAGGGGCCGGCGTTGAGCCCCAGCATTTT
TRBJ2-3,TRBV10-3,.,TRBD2,CAISDEREATDTQYF,TGTGCCATCAGTGACGAGCGGGAGGCCACAGATACGCAGTATTTT